A single sample is the source of the 11 T cell receptor beta chains below, sequenced in a study of T-cell memory formation after mild COVID-19. TCRdb itself ran the 5' RACE reads through MiXCR, one entry per CDR3 protein. In the table there are around 300,000 distinct CDR3 sequences, around 15% of which are singletons. The specimen sequenced was PBMCs or a T cell subset sorted from them (not recorded which). These receptors came from a man between 18 and 35 years old who had mild COVID-19 (a few samples of this study predate the infection). Cell type and time point are not known.

The V call is TRBV20-1, the J call TRBJ2-3, with D possibly called TRBD1 or TRBD2 (5 bases each). V gave up 4 bases and J gave up 4 bases, with 15 bases separating them. The CDR3 runs 14 residues. Germline V CDR1 and CDR2: DFQATT, SNEGSKA (reference sequence). CDR3 nucleotide sequence: TGCAGTGCTAAGAGGGGCACGGCGGCAGATACGCAGTATTTT. The encoded protein is CSAKRGTAADTQYF.

CDR3 residues: CAWADSYGYTF. The CDR3, as DNA: TGTGCCTGGGCAGACAGCTATGGCTACACCTTC. This rearrangement joins TRBV30 to TRBJ1-2, with D perhaps matching TRBD1 (5 bases). The CDR3 runs 11 residues. V lost 5 bases to trimming and J lost 4 bases, with 8 bases between them. Germline V gene lookup returns CDR1 GTSNPN and CDR2 SVGIG (reference sequence).

Only a few counts were recorded for this clonotype. The chain joins TRBV4-1 to TRBJ2-1, with TRBD2 identical over 7 bases. V dropped 1 base and J dropped 7; count of bases not matched to a gene: 7. The CDR3 loop spans 15 amino acids. In germline, CDR1 is MGHRA, CDR2 YSYEKL. CDR3 residues: CASSQAGSGGNEQFF. DNA of the CDR3: TGCGCCAGCAGCCAAGCGGGTTCGGGGGGTAATGAGCAGTTCTTC.

The rearrangement links TRBV5-1 to TRBJ1-2; perhaps TRBD1 as D (5 bases). CDR1 and CDR2 from the germline V gene are SGHRS and YFSETQ. Trimming cost V 1 base and J 1 base, with 11 bases left between them. The CDR3 contains 15 residues. CDR3 amino acids: CASSLLSGNNYGYTF. CDR3 DNA sequence: TGCGCCAGCAGCTTGTTGTCAGGGAATAACTATGGCTACACCTTC.

This clonotype was observed many times. The J gene is TRBJ2-1, the V gene TRBV5-6, with D uncertain. Trimming removed 0 bases at V and 5 bases at J, with 3 bases between. The CDR3 has 12 residues. Looked up from germline, CDR1 is SGHDT and CDR2 is YYEEEE. CDR3 in amino acids: CASSLGDNEQFF. Written as DNA, the CDR3 is TGTGCCAGCAGCTTGGGCGACAATGAGCAGTTCTTC.

In nucleotides, the CDR3 is TGCAGTGCTACCACGATTTCGGGACCGAAAGAGACCCAGTACTTC. Protein product: CSATTISGPKETQYF. This chain connects TRBV20-1 to TRBJ2-5; perhaps D is TRBD1 or TRBD2 (5 bases each). The CDR3 covers 15 residues. The ends were cut back, 4 bases at V and 3 bases at J, with 18 bases in the middle. Germline V CDR1 and CDR2: DFQATT, SNEGSKA (reference sequence).

This clonotype has more than one count but fewer than ten. V is TRBV3-1 and J is TRBJ2-1; D is unclear. Germline CDR1 LGHDT, CDR2 YNNKEL (reference sequence). The CDR3 consists of 15 residues. The germline V and J ends were trimmed by 0 bases and 2 bases, with 8 bases remaining between them. The CDR3 spells CASSQDTLPYNEQFF. CDR3 DNA: TGTGCCAGCAGCCAAGATACCCTGCCCTACAATGAGCAGTTCTTC.

The chain couples TRBV19 to TRBJ1-1; a possible D gene is TRBD1 (6 bases). Germline-derived CDR1 and CDR2 are LNHDA and SQIVND (reference sequence). V was trimmed by 6 bases and J by 6 bases, leaving 17 bases between them. The CDR3 has 14 residues. CDR3 loop: CASREGGINAEAFF. In DNA, the CDR3 is TGTGCCAGTAGAGAGGGGGGAATTAACGCTGAAGCTTTCTTT.

This clonotype was detected a few times. The rearrangement joins TRBV11-2 to TRBJ2-4, with no clear D. The germline gives CDR1 SGHAT, CDR2 FQNNGV. V lost 7 bases and J lost 7, with 14 bases in between. This CDR3 has 13 amino acids. CDR3 amino acids: CASTFTGVNIQYF. CDR3 nucleotide sequence: TGTGCCAGCACTTTTACTGGGGTGAACATTCAGTACTTC.

This clonotype has a handful of counts. J is TRBJ2-2 and V is TRBV5-1; D is uncertain. The CDR3 covers 14 residues. The V gene's germline CDR1 is SGHRS and CDR2 YFSETQ. With 1 base removed from V and 8 bases from J, the gap between germline ends came to 12 bases. CDR3 loop: CASSLPGPSGELFF. The CDR3 nucleotides are TGCGCCAGCAGCTTGCCGGGTCCTAGTGGGGAGCTGTTTTTT.

This clonotype was recorded a few times. The V and J genes are TRBV7-2 and TRBJ2-7; tentatively, D is TRBD2 (6 bases). Germline V gene data show CDR1 as SGHTA and CDR2 as FQGNSA. The CDR3 has 13 amino acids. V lost 5 bases and J 2 bases, leaving 10 bases between the germline ends. The CDR3 bases are TGTGCCAGCAGCCAACTAGCTGCCTACGAGCAGTACTTC. This sequence encodes CASSQLAAYEQYF.